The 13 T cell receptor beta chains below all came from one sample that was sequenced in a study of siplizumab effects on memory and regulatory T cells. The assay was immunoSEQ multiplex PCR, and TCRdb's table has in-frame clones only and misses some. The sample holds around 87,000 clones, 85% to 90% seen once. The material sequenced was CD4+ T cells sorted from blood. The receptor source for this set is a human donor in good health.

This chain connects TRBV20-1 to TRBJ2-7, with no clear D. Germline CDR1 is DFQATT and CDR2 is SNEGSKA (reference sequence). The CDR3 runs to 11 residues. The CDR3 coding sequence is TGCAGGAATAGGACCCTCTACGAGCAGTACTTC. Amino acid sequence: CRNRTLYEQYF.

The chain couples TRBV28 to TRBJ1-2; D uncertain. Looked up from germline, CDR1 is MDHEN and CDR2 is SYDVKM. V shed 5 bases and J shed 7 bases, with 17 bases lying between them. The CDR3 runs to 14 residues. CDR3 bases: TGTGCCAGCAGTGGGCCCAACAACTATGGTGGCTACACCTTC. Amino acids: CASSGPNNYGGYTF.

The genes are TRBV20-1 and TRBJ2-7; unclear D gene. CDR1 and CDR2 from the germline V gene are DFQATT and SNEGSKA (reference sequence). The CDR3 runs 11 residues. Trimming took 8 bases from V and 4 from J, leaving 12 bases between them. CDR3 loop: CSPLRGYEQYF. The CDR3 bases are TGCAGTCCTCTGCGTGGGTACGAGCAGTACTTC.

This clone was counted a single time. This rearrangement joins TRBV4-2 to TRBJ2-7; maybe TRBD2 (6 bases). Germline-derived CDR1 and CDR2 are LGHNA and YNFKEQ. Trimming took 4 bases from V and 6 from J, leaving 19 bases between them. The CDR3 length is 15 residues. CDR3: CASSPTGSGGLEQYF. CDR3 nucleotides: TGTGCCAGCAGCCCCACGGGTAGCGGAGGCCTCGAGCAGTACTTC.

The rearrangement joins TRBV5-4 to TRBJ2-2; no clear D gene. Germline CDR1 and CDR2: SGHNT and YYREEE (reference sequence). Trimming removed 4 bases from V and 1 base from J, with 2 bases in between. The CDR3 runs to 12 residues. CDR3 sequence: CASSVNTGELFF. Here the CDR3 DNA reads TGTGCCAGCAGCGTGAACACCGGGGAGCTGTTTTTT.

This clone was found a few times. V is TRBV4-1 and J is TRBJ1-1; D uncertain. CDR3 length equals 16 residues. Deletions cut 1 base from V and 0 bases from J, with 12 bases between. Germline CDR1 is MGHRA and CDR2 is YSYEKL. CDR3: CASSQVVGLMNTEAFF. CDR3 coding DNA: TGCGCCAGCAGCCAAGTTGTCGGTCTGATGAACACTGAAGCTTTCTTT.

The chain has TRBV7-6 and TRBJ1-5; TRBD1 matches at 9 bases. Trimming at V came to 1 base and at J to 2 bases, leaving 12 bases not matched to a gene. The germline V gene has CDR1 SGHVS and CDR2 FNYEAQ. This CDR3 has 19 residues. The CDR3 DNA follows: TGTGCCAGCAGCTTAGTTCCGGGACAGGGTTCTCTTGGCAATCAGCCCCAGCATTTT. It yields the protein CASSLVPGQGSLGNQPQHF.

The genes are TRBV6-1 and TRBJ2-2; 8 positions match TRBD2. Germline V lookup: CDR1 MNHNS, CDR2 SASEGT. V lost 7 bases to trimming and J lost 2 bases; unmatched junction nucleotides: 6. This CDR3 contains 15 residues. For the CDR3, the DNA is TGTGCCAGCAAAGTCGGGAGGGCCAACACCGGGGAGCTGTTTTTT. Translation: CASKVGRANTGELFF.

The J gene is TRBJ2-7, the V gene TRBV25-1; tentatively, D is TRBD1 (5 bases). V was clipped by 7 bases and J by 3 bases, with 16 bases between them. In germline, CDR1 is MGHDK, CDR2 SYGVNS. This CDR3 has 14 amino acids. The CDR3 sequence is CASTPGIKLYEQYF. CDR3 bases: TGTGCCAGCACCCCAGGGATTAAACTCTACGAGCAGTACTTC.

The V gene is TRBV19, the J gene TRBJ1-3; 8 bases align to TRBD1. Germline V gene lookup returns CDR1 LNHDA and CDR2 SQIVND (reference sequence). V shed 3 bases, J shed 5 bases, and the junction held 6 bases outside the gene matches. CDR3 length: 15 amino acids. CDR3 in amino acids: CASSIAGQARNTIYF. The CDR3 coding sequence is TGTGCCAGTAGTATCGCGGGACAGGCCCGAAACACCATATATTTT. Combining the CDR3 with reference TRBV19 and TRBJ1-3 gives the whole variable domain DGGITQSPKYLFRKEGQNVTLSCEQNLNHDAMYWYRQDPGQGLRLIYYSQIVNDFQKGDIAEGYSVSREKKESFPLTVTSAQKNPTAFYLCASSIAGQARNTIYFGEGSWLTVV.

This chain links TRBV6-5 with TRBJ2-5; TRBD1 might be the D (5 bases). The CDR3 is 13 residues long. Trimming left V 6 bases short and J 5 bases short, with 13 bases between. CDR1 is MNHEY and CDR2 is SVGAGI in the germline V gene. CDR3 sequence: CASSAGPQETQYF. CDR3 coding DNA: TGTGCCAGCAGCGCAGGGCCCCAGGAGACCCAGTACTTC.

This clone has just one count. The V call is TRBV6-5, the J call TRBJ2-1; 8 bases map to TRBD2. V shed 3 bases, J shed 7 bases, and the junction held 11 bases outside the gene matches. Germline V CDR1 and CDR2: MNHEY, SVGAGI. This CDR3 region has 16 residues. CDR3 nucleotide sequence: TGTGCCAGCAGTTATGTCCGGGAGGGCCCTCGGAATGAGCAGTTCTTC. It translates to CASSYVREGPRNEQFF.

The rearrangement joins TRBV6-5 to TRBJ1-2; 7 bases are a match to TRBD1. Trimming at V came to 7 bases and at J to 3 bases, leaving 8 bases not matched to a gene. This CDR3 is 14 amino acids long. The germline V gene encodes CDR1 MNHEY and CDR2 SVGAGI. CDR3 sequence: CASNPRGGYYGYTF. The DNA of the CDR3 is TGTGCCAGCAACCCCCGAGGGGGCTACTATGGCTACACCTTC.